In this sample, the clone carrying this TCR beta chain turned up a few times. No antigen is known for it. This record belongs to a study of identical twins. Study-level results: Abundant beta clonotypes from cord blood bore fewer insertions; memory repertoires lacked this pattern. For out-of-frame beta sequences, excess twin sharing was weaker. Conclusions leaned on cross-sectional statistical analysis and did not track the same donors over time.

The CDR3 contains 13 residues. The V gene's germline CDR1 is SGHTA and CDR2 FQGTGA. V lost 6 bases and J 6 bases, leaving 13 bases between the germline ends. Using its own MiXCR run on the 5' RACE reads, TCRdb lists one record per CDR3 protein. The sample lists 690,000 or so distinct CDR3 sequences; around 8.6% were seen once. All of the donors were Caucasians in good health. The same sample was also used in a study of yellow fever vaccine responses in identical twins.

What was sequenced was PBMCs. The J gene is TRBJ2-3, the V gene TRBV7-3; D not resolved. The sequence derives from a woman between 18 and 30 years old in good health. The CDR3 spells CASRATLRDTQYF. For the CDR3, the DNA is TGTGCCAGCAGAGCGACTCTTCGGGATACGCAGTATTTT.